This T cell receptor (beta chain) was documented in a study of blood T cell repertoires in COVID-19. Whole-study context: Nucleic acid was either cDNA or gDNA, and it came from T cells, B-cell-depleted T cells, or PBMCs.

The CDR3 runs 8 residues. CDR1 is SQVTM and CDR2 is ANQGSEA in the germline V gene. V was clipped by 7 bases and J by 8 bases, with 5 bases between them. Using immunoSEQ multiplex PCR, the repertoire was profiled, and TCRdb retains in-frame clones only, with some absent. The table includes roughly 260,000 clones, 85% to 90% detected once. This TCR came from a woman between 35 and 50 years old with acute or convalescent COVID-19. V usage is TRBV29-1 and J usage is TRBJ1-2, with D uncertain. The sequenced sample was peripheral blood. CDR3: CSARGYTF. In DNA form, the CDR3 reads TGCAGCGCCAGGGGCTACACCTTC.